This TCR beta chain is drawn from a study of blood T cell repertoires in COVID-19. Only in-frame clones appear in the TCRdb table, and some are missing; sequencing was by immunoSEQ multiplex PCR. The profile shows some 120,000 clones, 70% to 90% of them singletons. The CDR3 totals 18 residues. V shed 0 bases, J shed 5 bases, and the junction held 15 bases outside the gene matches. Germline V gene data show CDR1 as MNHNS and CDR2 as SASEGT. Input material: peripheral blood. The chain employs TRBV6-1 and TRBJ2-5; TRBD1 matches 7 bases. The sequence came from a woman of 80 years or more with acute or convalescent COVID-19. The CDR3, as DNA: TGTGCCAGCAGTGAAGCGCTCTTTATACAGGGGATGGAGGAGACCCAGTACTTC. Its translation is CASSEALFIQGMEETQYF.